This T cell receptor beta chain was retrieved from a study of T cell repertoires in cytomegalovirus infection. The wider study: It can be stated that public TCR beta signatures indicated CMV infection as well as a matching HLA type. Notes on the study in general: Frequencies of public TCR beta families were cumulated, and this identified carriers of CMV plus the relevant HLA. Dominating the ex vivo response were HLA-C-restricted CMV-specific TCR beta clonotypes.

In germline, CDR1 is DFQATT, CDR2 SNEGSKA (reference sequence). This CDR3 has 15 amino acids. Trimming left V 0 bases short and J 0 bases short, with 9 bases between. TCRdb called the reads again in MiXCR, with one record for every CDR3 protein. The repertoire consists of approximately 70,000 distinct CDR3 sequences, with 20% to 25% occurring once and the leading ten covering under 85%. As concerns this clonotype: What it binds is unknown.

The TCR originated in a human donor in good health (CMV status not recorded). Some clones in this sample may be carry-over from other donors' samples. The chain couples TRBV20-1 to TRBJ1-3; no clear D. Sequenced sample: PBMCs, sequenced either directly or after in vitro stimulation (not recorded which). The CDR3 protein is CSARDSLNSGNTIYF. The CDR3 nucleotides read TGCAGTGCTAGAGACAGTCTGAACTCTGGAAACACCATATATTTT.